Shown below are 27 T cell receptor beta chains from a single sample sequenced in a study of blood T cell repertoires in COVID-19. Clones were read by immunoSEQ multiplex PCR, and TCRdb kept only the in-frame ones, dropping some. The sample lists about 160,000 clones, over 70% occurring once. The sequenced sample consisted of peripheral blood. The receptors originated from a man aged 70-80 years with acute or convalescent COVID-19.

V gene TRBV10-1 combines with J gene TRBJ2-1, with D possibly being TRBD2 (6 bases). This CDR3 region has 16 residues. Germline lookup yields CDR1 WNHNN and CDR2 SYGVQD (reference sequence). Trimming removed 8 bases from V and 0 bases from J, with 17 bases in between. CDR3 loop: CASQTTRGASYNEQFF. The DNA for the CDR3 is TGCGCCAGCCAGACCACCCGCGGGGCCTCCTACAATGAGCAGTTCTTC.

V usage is TRBV5-3 and J usage is TRBJ2-5; TRBD2 matches at 10 bases. TRBV5-3 is noted as an ORF with a role that remains uncertain. Germline trimming cut 3 bases from V and 2 bases from J; bases unmatched to any gene: 7. There are 16 residues in the CDR3. The CDR3 DNA follows: TGTGCCAGAAGCTCCCTAGCGGGAGAGAAACAAGAGACCCAGTACTTC. As protein: CARSSLAGEKQETQYF.

In its sample, this clone was seen a few times. The chain combines TRBV27 with TRBJ2-7; D is ambiguous. This CDR3 has 15 residues. Trimming left V 2 bases short and J 0 bases short, with 11 bases between. The germline V gene encodes CDR1 MNHEY and CDR2 SMNVEV (reference sequence). The CDR3 bases are TGTGCCAGCAGTTTACCCCAAGCCTACTCCTACGAGCAGTACTTC. Protein sequence: CASSLPQAYSYEQYF.

This clone appeared a few times. The V and J genes are TRBV6-1 and TRBJ1-6, with 7 bases matching TRBD1. Trimming removed 2 bases from V and 0 bases from J; junction bases left unmatched: 7. Germline V gene lookup returns CDR1 MNHNS and CDR2 SASEGT. The CDR3 extends over 18 amino acids. CDR3 loop: CASSEPTGSRSYNSPLHF. The DNA of the CDR3 is TGTGCCAGCAGTGAACCGACAGGGTCCCGCTCCTATAATTCACCCCTCCACTTT.

This chain uses TRBV19 with TRBJ1-4, with 8 bases aligning to TRBD1. Germline trimming cut 5 bases from V and 7 bases from J; bases unmatched to any gene: 6. This CDR3 comprises 14 residues. CDR1 is LNHDA, CDR2 SQIVND, per germline (reference sequence). In DNA, the CDR3 is TGTGCCAGTAGTTTGGACAGGGTTGGTGAAAAACTGTTTTTT. This sequence encodes CASSLDRVGEKLFF. The variable domain in full, with the rest retrieved from reference TRBV19 and TRBJ1-4, is DGGITQSPKYLFRKEGQNVTLSCEQNLNHDAMYWYRQDPGQGLRLIYYSQIVNDFQKGDIAEGYSVSREKKESFPLTVTSAQKNPTAFYLCASSLDRVGEKLFFGSGTQLSVL.

The rearrangement links TRBV6-4 to TRBJ2-7, with a possible D match to TRBD1 (6 bases). Deletions cut 6 bases from V and 4 bases from J, with 22 bases between. This CDR3 has 16 amino acids. CDR1 and CDR2 (germline): MRHNA, SNTAGT. The CDR3, as DNA: TGTGCCAGCAGGGGGACAAGGGGTTATGGAATTTACGAGCAGTACTTC. The encoded protein is CASRGTRGYGIYEQYF.

The V gene is TRBV24-1, the J gene TRBJ1-2, with TRBD1 matching over 10 bases. Germline CDR1 is KGHDR and CDR2 is SFDVKD. This CDR3 region has 14 residues. V trimming: 4 bases; J trimming: 6 bases; junction bases outside the gene matches: 4. The CDR3 is CATSEQGQGHGYTF. The CDR3, as DNA: TGTGCCACCAGTGAGCAGGGACAGGGGCATGGCTACACCTTC.

V and J are TRBV27 and TRBJ1-1; unclear D gene. Trimming shortened V by 3 bases and J by 2 bases, and 7 bases separated the two germline ends. Germline V lookup: CDR1 MNHEY, CDR2 SMNVEV (reference sequence). The CDR3 has 13 residues. Here the CDR3 reads CASSFEGNTEAFF. The CDR3 nucleotides are TGTGCCAGCAGTTTCGAGGGAAACACTGAAGCTTTCTTT.

The chain combines TRBV19 with TRBJ1-1, with D possibly being TRBD1 (6 bases). Germline CDR1 LNHDA, CDR2 SQIVND (reference sequence). The length of the CDR3 is 16 residues. V lost 7 bases to trimming and J lost 1 base, with 19 bases between them. The DNA of the CDR3 is TGTGCCAGTACCCCCTTCGGGGGGCAAGAGAACACTGAAGCTTTCTTT. It translates to CASTPFGGQENTEAFF.

The gene calls are TRBV19 and TRBJ2-1; 11 positions match TRBD1. CDR1 is LNHDA and CDR2 is SQIVND in the germline V gene (reference sequence). CDR3 length equals 22 residues. J lost 4 bases, V lost 6 bases, and 26 bases had no gene match. DNA of the CDR3: TGTGCCAGTAGCTTACTAATCACGGCGGACAGGGGGCCCCACCAACCTTACAATGAGCAGTTCTTC. This gives the protein CASSLLITADRGPHQPYNEQFF.

The chain recombines TRBV14 with TRBJ1-1; TRBD1 matches 7 bases. V dropped 3 bases and J dropped 1; count of bases not matched to a gene: 11. The V gene's germline CDR1 is SGHDN and CDR2 FVKESK. The CDR3 totals 17 residues. In DNA, the CDR3 is TGTGCCAGCAGCCAGCGACAGGGAGGCATAGGGAACACTGAAGCTTTCTTT. It is translated as CASSQRQGGIGNTEAFF.

The gene calls are TRBV5-1 and TRBJ2-5, with 9 bases aligning to TRBD2. Germline V gives CDR1 SGHRS, CDR2 YFSETQ. This CDR3 contains 17 residues. The V gene end was trimmed by 0 bases and the J gene end by 2 bases; junction bases not matched to a gene: 8. The CDR3: CASSLGRAGGTQETQYF. The CDR3 DNA sequence: TGCGCCAGCAGCTTGGGTCGAGCGGGGGGTACTCAAGAGACCCAGTACTTC.

The V and J genes are TRBV2 and TRBJ1-2; no clear D gene. This CDR3 is built from 12 residues. Between the trimmed V and J ends, which lost 0 bases and 8 bases, there was a span of 7 bases. Per germline, CDR1 SNHLY and CDR2 FYNNEI. This CDR3 reads CASSEAPPGYTF. As DNA, the CDR3 is TGTGCCAGCAGTGAAGCCCCTCCCGGCTACACCTTC.

The table lists this clone with a count of one. The genes are TRBV5-8 and TRBJ2-3, with 11 bases that match TRBD1. The CDR3 length is 16 residues. With V trimmed by 3 bases and J by 6 bases, 9 bases remained unmatched. The germline gives CDR1 SGHTS, CDR2 YDEGEE. The CDR3, as DNA: TGTGCCAGCAGCTCCGGGACAGGGGGTTCATCGGATACGCAGTATTTT. Amino acids: CASSSGTGGSSDTQYF.

The chain employs TRBV6-5 and TRBJ2-1; TRBD2 matches 13 bases. The trim removed 10 bases at V and 4 bases at J, leaving 4 bases unmatched. The CDR3 runs 14 residues. Germline CDR1 MNHEY, CDR2 SVGAGI. CDR3 nucleotides: TGTGCCACCCGGACTAGCGGGGGTTACAATGAGCAGTTCTTC. Its translation: CATRTSGGYNEQFF.

The rearrangement links TRBV15 to TRBJ2-2; 9 bases match TRBD2. After removal of 0 bases from V and 5 bases from J, the junction contained 4 bases not matched to a gene. The CDR3 is 16 residues long. Germline V gene sequence: CDR1 LNHNV, CDR2 YYDKDF (reference sequence). The DNA for the CDR3 is TGTGCCACCAGCAGAGACCCCGCGGGAGGGACCGGGGAGCTGTTTTTT. Translation: CATSRDPAGGTGELFF.

The V call is TRBV2, the J call TRBJ1-5, with 9 bases lining up with TRBD1. The V gene end was trimmed by 1 base and the J gene end by 3 bases; junction bases not matched to a gene: 1. Germline CDR1 and CDR2: SNHLY and FYNNEI. The CDR3 covers 15 residues. CDR3 sequence (DNA): TGTGCCAGCAGTGAAGGGACAGGGGCCAATCAGCCCCAGCATTTT. Translation gives CASSEGTGANQPQHF.

V gene TRBV7-3 combines with J gene TRBJ2-1; no clear D gene. V lost 2 bases to trimming and J lost 5 bases, with 10 bases between them. This CDR3 is built from 14 residues. Germline CDR1 SGHTA, CDR2 FQGTGA. CDR3 sequence: CASSLSGAHNEQFF. The CDR3 coding sequence is TGTGCCAGCAGCTTATCCGGAGCCCACAATGAGCAGTTCTTC.

This clone came up once. The chain recombines TRBV25-1 with TRBJ1-4, with D possibly TRBD1 on 5 matching bases. The CDR3 extends over 15 amino acids. The V end was cut by 1 base, the J end by 8 bases, with 14 bases between. Germline V gives CDR1 MGHDK, CDR2 SYGVNS. The CDR3 DNA reads as TGTGCCAGCAGTGAATCGGGGGGTTTGAGGGAAAAACTGTTTTTT. Translated: CASSESGGLREKLFF.

The V and J genes are TRBV14 and TRBJ2-7; weak D call: TRBD2 (6 bases). V was pared by 4 bases and J by 3 bases, with 16 bases between. Germline V gene lookup returns CDR1 SGHDN and CDR2 FVKESK. CDR3 length: 15 residues. The CDR3 bases are TGTGCCAGCAGCCCGCCCGGGACTTACAGCTACGAGCAGTACTTC. Protein: CASSPPGTYSYEQYF.

This clone was found once. The rearrangement uses TRBV6-2 or TRBV6-3 and TRBJ2-3; 14 bases align to TRBD2. Germline loops: CDR1 MNHEY, CDR2 SVGEGT. The V gene end was trimmed by 2 bases and the J gene end by 4 bases; junction bases not matched to a gene: 5. This CDR3 contains 17 residues. CDR3: CASSYGGLAGDPDTQYF. The CDR3 bases are TGTGCCAGCAGTTACGGGGGACTAGCGGGAGACCCAGATACGCAGTATTTT.

The gene calls are TRBV4-2 and TRBJ2-6, with D possibly being TRBD2 (7 bases). The germline gives CDR1 LGHNA, CDR2 YNFKEQ. This CDR3 is built from 18 residues. V lost 4 bases and J 1 base, leaving 17 bases between the germline ends. The CDR3 DNA reads as TGTGCCAGCAGCCTGGAAAGGGGGGGGACTTCTGGGGCCAACGTCCTGACTTTC. This encodes CASSLERGGTSGANVLTF.

The V and J genes are TRBV6-1 and TRBJ2-7, with 8 bases that match TRBD2. The trim removed 1 base at V and 9 bases at J, leaving 11 bases unmatched. From germline, CDR1 is MNHNS and CDR2 SASEGT. This CDR3 comprises 15 residues. The DNA for the CDR3 is TGTGCCAGCAGTGAAGATGGTAGCGGGATCGATCCGCAGTACTTC. Residues: CASSEDGSGIDPQYF.

This sequence joins TRBV4-1 and TRBJ1-4; perhaps TRBD1 as D (5 bases). V gave up 4 bases and J gave up 0 bases, with 6 bases separating them. Germline CDR1 MGHRA, CDR2 YSYEKL. The CDR3 totals 14 residues. CDR3 protein: CASSPTATNEKLFF. The CDR3 coding sequence is TGCGCCAGCAGCCCGACAGCAACTAATGAAAAACTGTTTTTT.

The V gene is TRBV7-9, the J gene TRBJ1-4; unclear D gene. The CDR3 sequence is 15 residues long. Between the trimmed V and J ends, which lost 5 bases and 1 base, there was a span of 11 bases. The germline V gene encodes CDR1 SEHNR and CDR2 FQNEAQ (reference sequence). CDR3 in amino acids: CASSPGWGTNEKLFF. CDR3 coding DNA: TGTGCCAGCAGCCCGGGGTGGGGAACTAATGAAAAACTGTTTTTT.

This clone was seen once. The rearrangement links TRBV5-1 to TRBJ1-3; a weak D match, TRBD1 (5 bases). CDR1 and CDR2 from the germline V gene are SGHRS and YFSETQ. This CDR3 is 15 amino acids long. Trimming cost V 4 bases and J 7 bases, with 18 bases left between them. CDR3 protein: CASSTETDSRNTIYF. CDR3 nucleotide sequence: TGCGCCAGCAGCACAGAGACAGACTCGAGGAACACCATATATTTT. The full variable domain, completed using reference TRBV5-1 and TRBJ1-3, is KAGVTQTPRYLIKTRGQQVTLSCSPISGHRSVSWYQQTPGQGLQFLFEYFSETQRNKGNFPGRFSGRQFSNSRSEMNVSTLELGDSALYLCASSTETDSRNTIYFGEGSWLTVV.

J is TRBJ2-1 and V is TRBV30; 13 bases are a match to TRBD2. The CDR3 has 15 residues. The junction had 7 bases not matched to a gene; V was cut back by 4 bases and J by 7 bases. Germline CDR1 GTSNPN, CDR2 SVGIG (reference sequence). The CDR3, as DNA: TGTGCCTGGAATCGCGGGACTAGCGGGGATAATGAGCAGTTCTTC. It translates to CAWNRGTSGDNEQFF.